These 23 T cell receptor beta chains share one sample of origin, sequenced in a study of CD8+ T cells in alopecia areata. cDNA prepared by RNA extraction and subsequent reverse transcription served as the template for sequencing. The assay was immunoSEQ multiplex PCR, and TCRdb's table has in-frame clones only and misses some. Among approximately 210,000 clones listed, 45% to 65% were seen once. The treatment denotes: oral pan-JAK inhibitor, 5-10 mg twice daily. The material sequenced was CD4+ T cells sorted from blood, taken at week 4, from a patient treated with tofacitinib. The origin of the receptors is a human donor with alopecia areata.

The chain joins TRBV29-1 to TRBJ1-5; a possible D gene is TRBD1 (5 bases). Germline V gives CDR1 SQVTM, CDR2 ANQGSEA. The CDR3 is made up of 12 amino acids. V was shortened by 6 bases and J by 8 bases, with 14 bases between the two germline ends. The CDR3 region is CSVGGVMEPQHF. CDR3 DNA sequence: TGCAGCGTCGGGGGGGTAATGGAGCCCCAGCATTTT.

This clone has a handful of counts. This rearrangement joins TRBV2 to TRBJ1-3, with TRBD1 as a possible D gene (5 bases). The CDR3 runs to 15 residues. V shed 3 bases and J shed 3 bases, with 12 bases lying between them. The germline CDR1 and CDR2 sequences are SNHLY and FYNNEI. CDR3 coding DNA: TGTGCCAGCAGTGACCGAACAGGCGATGGAAACACCATATATTTT. Translation gives CASSDRTGDGNTIYF.

The chain recombines TRBV25-1 with TRBJ1-6; D possibly corresponds to TRBD1 (5 bases). The V gene's germline CDR1 is MGHDK and CDR2 SYGVNS. The CDR3 runs to 17 residues. V shed 0 bases and J shed 3 bases, with 12 bases lying between them. The CDR3 nucleotides read TGTGCCAGCAGTGAATATGACTGGGGGTACTATAATTCACCCCTCCACTTT. It codes for CASSEYDWGYYNSPLHF.

J is TRBJ2-3 and V is TRBV29-1; 7 bases align to TRBD2. The CDR3 spans 14 residues. Germline CDR1 is SQVTM and CDR2 is ANQGSEA. The trim removed 6 bases at V and 7 bases at J, leaving 13 bases unmatched. The CDR3 sequence is CSVGRPSGENTQYF. CDR3 DNA sequence: TGCAGCGTCGGAAGGCCGAGCGGGGAAAATACGCAGTATTTT.

The CDR3 reads CATSRGIQEYTF. The CDR3 coding sequence is TGTGCCACCAGCAGAGGAATACAGGAGTACACCTTC. The gene calls are TRBV15 and TRBJ1-2; TRBD1 is a possible D gene (5 bases). The V gene's germline CDR1 is LNHNV and CDR2 YYDKDF (reference sequence). The V gene lost 1 base and the J gene lost 11 bases, with 11 bases spanning the gap. The CDR3 loop spans 12 amino acids.

The CDR3 DNA reads as TGTGCCAGCAGCTCCCGGGGGGGCTGGGCTTTCTTT. The encoded protein is CASSSRGGWAFF. The J gene is TRBJ1-1, the V gene TRBV13; perhaps TRBD1 as D (6 bases). Germline V gene data show CDR1 as PRHDT and CDR2 as FYEKMQ (reference sequence). CDR3 size: 12 residues. V was clipped by 4 bases and J by 11 bases, with 14 bases between them.

The J gene is TRBJ2-7, the V gene TRBV13; the D gene is possibly TRBD2 (6 bases). The CDR3 has 15 residues. V lost 0 bases, J lost 2 bases, and 11 bases lay in between. Looked up from germline, CDR1 is PRHDT and CDR2 is FYEKMQ (reference sequence). CDR3 DNA: TGTGCCAGCAGCTTAGGCCGGGACTCAGCCTACGAGCAGTACTTC. Its translation: CASSLGRDSAYEQYF.

The V gene is TRBV30, the J gene TRBJ1-1; D not resolved. Germline CDR1 and CDR2: GTSNPN and SVGIG (reference sequence). The V and J ends lost 4 bases and 1 base respectively, with 7 bases between them. The CDR3 contains 12 residues. CDR3 DNA: TGTGCCTGGACCCAACAGAACACTGAAGCTTTCTTT. It yields the protein CAWTQQNTEAFF. The full variable domain, its missing parts supplied by reference TRBV30 and TRBJ1-1, is SQTIHQWPATLVQPVGSPLSLECTVEGTSNPNLYWYRQAAGRGLQLLFYSVGIGQISSEVPQNLSASRPQDRQFILSSKKLLLSDSGFYLCAWTQQNTEAFFGQGTRLTVV.

The chain is built from TRBV28 and TRBJ2-7; 9 nucleotides match TRBD2. The CDR3 has 15 amino acids. CDR1 and CDR2 from the germline V gene are MDHEN and SYDVKM. Trimming at V came to 3 bases and at J to 1 base, leaving 4 bases not matched to a gene. The CDR3 here is CASSLAGGRSYEQYF. The CDR3 DNA reads TGTGCCAGCAGTTTGGCGGGGGGGCGGTCCTACGAGCAGTACTTC.

This clone was found once. The chain recombines TRBV29-1 with TRBJ2-5, with TRBD1 matching 8 bases. CDR1 is SQVTM and CDR2 is ANQGSEA in the germline V gene. After removal of 6 bases from V and 5 bases from J, the junction contained 8 bases not matched to a gene. This CDR3 comprises 13 residues. CDR3 amino acids: CSVIPGGVETQYF. For the CDR3, the DNA is TGCAGCGTAATTCCAGGGGGCGTGGAGACCCAGTACTTC.

This clone has a handful of counts. The chain joins TRBV14 to TRBJ1-2, with D unresolved. The CDR3 contains 13 residues. V was cut by 1 base and J by 2 bases, with 5 bases left in between. The germline V gene has CDR1 SGHDN and CDR2 FVKESK. The CDR3 DNA sequence: TGTGCCAGCAGCCAAGGTGCGAACTATGGCTACACCTTC. It encodes CASSQGANYGYTF.

J is TRBJ2-3 and V is TRBV2, with D possibly matching TRBD1 (6 bases). The CDR3 covers 15 residues. Deletions cut 6 bases from V and 4 bases from J, with 17 bases between. Per the germline V gene, CDR1 is SNHLY and CDR2 is FYNNEI. In DNA, the CDR3 is TGTGCCAGCAGGTACAGGGCAAGGGGCGCAGATACGCAGTATTTT. This encodes CASRYRARGADTQYF.

This chain connects TRBV30 to TRBJ1-2; 7 nucleotides line up with TRBD1. Looked up from germline, CDR1 is GTSNPN and CDR2 is SVGIG (reference sequence). V shed 0 bases and J 7 bases; nucleotides not matched to a gene: 8. The CDR3 sequence is 14 residues long. The CDR3 region is CAWSVGGGSGGYTF. CDR3 in DNA: TGTGCCTGGAGTGTAGGAGGGGGCTCCGGTGGCTACACCTTC.

This sequence joins TRBV5-1 and TRBJ2-5; TRBD2 matches at 8 bases. The trim removed 8 bases at V and 3 bases at J, leaving 18 bases unmatched. CDR3 length: 17 amino acids. Germline V lookup: CDR1 SGHRS, CDR2 YFSETQ. The CDR3 is CASRRQPTRGGEETQYF. The DNA of the CDR3 is TGCGCCAGTCGGAGGCAGCCCACTCGGGGGGGTGAAGAGACCCAGTACTTC. The full variable domain, rest sourced from reference TRBV5-1 and TRBJ2-5, is KAGVTQTPRYLIKTRGQQVTLSCSPISGHRSVSWYQQTPGQGLQFLFEYFSETQRNKGNFPGRFSGRQFSNSRSEMNVSTLELGDSALYLCASRRQPTRGGEETQYFGPGTRLLVL.

V is TRBV15 and J is TRBJ1-4; D gene uncertain. This CDR3 contains 15 residues. Trimming shortened V by 0 bases and J by 3 bases, and 8 bases separated the two germline ends. Germline V lookup: CDR1 LNHNV, CDR2 YYDKDF (reference sequence). The chain's CDR3 is CATSRDLQPNEKLFF. DNA of the CDR3: TGTGCCACCAGCAGAGATTTACAGCCTAATGAAAAACTGTTTTTT. Full variable domain (rest looked up from reference TRBV15 and TRBJ1-4): DAMVIQNPRYQVTQFGKPVTLSCSQTLNHNVMYWYQQKSSQAPKLLFHYYDKDFNNEADTPDNFQSRRPNTSFCFLDIRSPGLGDTAMYLCATSRDLQPNEKLFFGSGTQLSVL.

V is TRBV4-2 and J is TRBJ2-4; D gene uncertain. Trimming left V 6 bases short and J 8 bases short, with 8 bases between. Germline V lookup: CDR1 LGHNA, CDR2 YNFKEQ. The CDR3 runs 11 residues. CDR3 nucleotides: TGTGCCAGCAGTTCGATGGACATTCAGTACTTC. As protein: CASSSMDIQYF.

This rearrangement joins TRBV5-1 to TRBJ2-1; TRBD2 agrees at 7 bases. CDR3 length: 16 residues. The V segment lost 3 bases and the J segment 2 bases; nucleotides outside the gene matches: 8. Germline CDR1 and CDR2: SGHRS and YFSETQ. CDR3 protein: CASSSQGLNPYNEQFF. The DNA for the CDR3 is TGCGCCAGCAGCTCCCAGGGACTAAACCCCTACAATGAGCAGTTCTTC.

This clone came up a few times. Here the CDR3 DNA reads TGTGCCAGCAGTTTTAGACAGGGTGAGACCCAGTACTTC. This gives the protein CASSFRQGETQYF. V and J are TRBV27 and TRBJ2-5, with 7 bases that match TRBD1. Germline lookup yields CDR1 MNHEY and CDR2 SMNVEV (reference sequence). The ends lost 3 bases at V and 5 bases at J; junction bases unmatched: 3. The CDR3 is 13 residues long.

The J gene is TRBJ2-3, the V gene TRBV15, with a possible D match to TRBD1 (5 bases). Germline CDR1 is LNHNV and CDR2 is YYDKDF (reference sequence). There are 15 residues in the CDR3. The V gene lost 1 base and the J gene lost 4 bases, with 12 bases spanning the gap. Written as DNA, the CDR3 is TGTGCCACCAGCAGAGGAATCAGGGTCTCAGATACGCAGTATTTT. Translated, it gives CATSRGIRVSDTQYF.

This clone showed up just once. The J gene is TRBJ2-7, the V gene TRBV27, with TRBD1 as a possible D gene (6 bases). The CDR3 extends over 15 amino acids. Trimming pared 5 bases from V and 4 bases from J, leaving 18 bases between. CDR1 is MNHEY, CDR2 SMNVEV, per germline (reference sequence). The CDR3 protein is CASSTPNAGAYEQYF. The CDR3 region has the DNA TGTGCCAGCAGTACCCCGAATGCAGGGGCATACGAGCAGTACTTC.

This clone was counted only a few times. The V and J genes are TRBV30 and TRBJ1-6, with no clear D. Germline V gene sequence: CDR1 GTSNPN, CDR2 SVGIG (reference sequence). V was trimmed by 0 bases and J by 6 bases, leaving 12 bases between them. The CDR3 totals 15 residues. The CDR3 nucleotides read TGTGCCTGGAGTGTACCGGGCTTCCTTAATTCACCCCTCCACTTT. This encodes CAWSVPGFLNSPLHF.

This rearrangement joins TRBV30 to TRBJ2-5, with 8 bases lining up with TRBD2. Germline V gives CDR1 GTSNPN, CDR2 SVGIG (reference sequence). The CDR3 runs to 15 residues. V lost 4 bases, J lost 6 bases, and 13 bases stayed unmatched. The CDR3 is CAWTQRAGGSKTQYF. CDR3 nucleotides: TGTGCCTGGACTCAGCGGGCGGGGGGCTCTAAGACCCAGTACTTC.

This chain uses TRBV7-3 with TRBJ2-7; D is perhaps TRBD1 (5 bases). The CDR3 consists of 13 residues. V shed 4 bases and J shed 1 base, with 8 bases lying between them. CDR1 and CDR2 (germline): SGHTA, FQGTGA. The CDR3 DNA sequence: TGTGCCAGCAGCTACGACAGATCCTACGAGCAGTACTTC. Its translation: CASSYDRSYEQYF.